The text below deals with one T cell receptor (beta chain). This sample is drawn from a study of blood T cell repertoires in COVID-19. Using immunoSEQ multiplex PCR, the repertoire was profiled, and TCRdb retains in-frame clones only, with some absent. The data hold 140,000 to 150,000 clones, with roughly 85% observed a single time. Losses at the gene ends were 6 bases for V and 2 bases for J; bases not matched to a gene: 6. There are 14 residues in the CDR3. From germline, CDR1 is MNHNY and CDR2 SVGAGI (reference sequence). The specimen sequenced was peripheral blood. This receptor was obtained from a human donor with acute or convalescent COVID-19. The donor label of this sample is uncertain. This chain connects TRBV6-6 to TRBJ1-1, with 7 bases lining up with TRBD1. The CDR3 coding sequence is TGTGCCAGCAGGACAGGGCCCACAAACACTGAAGCTTTCTTT. Translated: CASRTGPTNTEAFF.